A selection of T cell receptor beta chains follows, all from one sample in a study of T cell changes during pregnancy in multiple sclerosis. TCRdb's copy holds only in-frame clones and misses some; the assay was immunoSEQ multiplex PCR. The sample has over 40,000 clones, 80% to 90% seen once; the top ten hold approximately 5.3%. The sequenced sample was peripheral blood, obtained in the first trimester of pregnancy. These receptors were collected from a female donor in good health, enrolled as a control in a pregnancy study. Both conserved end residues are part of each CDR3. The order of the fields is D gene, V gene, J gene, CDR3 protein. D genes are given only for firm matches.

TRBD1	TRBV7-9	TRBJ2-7	CASSTRQGNYEQYF
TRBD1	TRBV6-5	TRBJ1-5	CASSFGQGRQPQHF
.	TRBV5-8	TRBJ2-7	CASSTWTASISYEQYF
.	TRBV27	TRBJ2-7	CASSSPPARGEQYF
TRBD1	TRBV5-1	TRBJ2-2	CASSVTGGATGELFF
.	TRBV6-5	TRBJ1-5	CASSKLRQINQPQHF
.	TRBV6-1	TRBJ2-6	CASSLGGSGANVLTF
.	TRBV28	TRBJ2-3	CASSPTQISGRTDTQYF
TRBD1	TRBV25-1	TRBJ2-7	CASSTGGTGSYEQYF
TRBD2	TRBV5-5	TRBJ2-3	CASSRDYRTDTQYF
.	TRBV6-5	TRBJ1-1	CASTAETEAFF
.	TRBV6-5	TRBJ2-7	CASSSRAAESSYEQYF
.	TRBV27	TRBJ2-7	CASSIATGSEQYF
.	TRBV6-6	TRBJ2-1	CATDGLTNEQFF
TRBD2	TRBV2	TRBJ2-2	CASSEAGANTGELFF
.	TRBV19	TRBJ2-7	CASIGTSGEQYF
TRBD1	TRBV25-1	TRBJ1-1	CASSPYRGFTEAFF
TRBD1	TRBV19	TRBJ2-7	CASSSGTGGYEQYF
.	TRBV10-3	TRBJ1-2	CAMSTAIHYGYTF
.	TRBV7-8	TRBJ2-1	CASSPLRDGEQFF
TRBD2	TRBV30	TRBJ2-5	CAWSVRGGSRLIETQYF
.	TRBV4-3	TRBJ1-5	CASSRTRDTDQPQHF
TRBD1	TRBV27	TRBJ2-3	CASSALDRTTTDTQYF
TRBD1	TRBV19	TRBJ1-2	CASTTGGRNYGYTF
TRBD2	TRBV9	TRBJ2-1	CASSVVAGGLDEQFF
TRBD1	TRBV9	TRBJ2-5	CASSRTGAETQYF